The 18 T cell receptor beta chains in this list originate from one sample, sequenced in a study of cytomegalovirus exposure and HLA in healthy donors. Both 60 Vbeta primers and 13 Jbeta primers went into the PCR. Data came from immunoSEQ multiplex PCR; TCRdb stores just in-frame clones and leaves some out. Among some 200,000 clones, over 70% were seen once, and the ten largest hold less than 4.5%. Sequencing was carried out using PBMCs. The receptors here all came from a man over 45 in good health and CMV-seronegative.

CDR3 sequence (DNA): TGTGCCAGTACCTTACAGGGCCCCTATGGCTACACCTTC. Translated, it gives CASTLQGPYGYTF. V is TRBV19 and J is TRBJ1-2, with a possible D match to TRBD1 (6 bases). Trimming stripped 7 bases from V and 4 bases from J, with 13 bases between. The CDR3 contains 13 residues. Germline V gives CDR1 LNHDA, CDR2 SQIVND (reference sequence).

This clone was observed a few times. The chain joins TRBV15 to TRBJ2-7; D is unclear. V lost 0 bases, J lost 3 bases, and 6 bases lay in between. There are 13 residues in the CDR3. From germline, CDR1 is LNHNV and CDR2 YYDKDF (reference sequence). For the CDR3, the DNA is TGTGCCACCAGCAGAGATCAGGACTACGAGCAGTACTTC. The encoded protein is CATSRDQDYEQYF.

This clone has just one count. The rearrangement uses TRBV5-1 and TRBJ2-5; a possible D gene is TRBD1 (5 bases). The assigned J gene may be wrong: the sequence end matches TRBJ2-7 better. CDR1 and CDR2 from the germline V gene are SGHRS and YFSETQ. CDR3 size: 13 residues. The CDR3 region has the DNA TGCGCCAGCAGCCCCGGGCAGGGTGGCGAGCAGTACTTC. Protein: CASSPGQGGEQYF.

The chain has TRBV7-9 and TRBJ1-5; TRBD1 matches at 10 bases. V lost 5 bases to trimming and J lost 6 bases; unmatched junction nucleotides: 10. This CDR3 is built from 16 residues. Germline assignment: CDR1 SEHNR and CDR2 FQNEAQ (reference sequence). In DNA form, the CDR3 reads TGTGCCAGCAGCATCGGACAGGGGGGAATGGCTCAGCCCCAGCATTTT. Amino acids: CASSIGQGGMAQPQHF.

This clone was observed a handful of times. The J gene is TRBJ1-2, the V gene TRBV19, with D perhaps TRBD1 (6 bases). V was clipped by 6 bases and J by 4 bases, with 21 bases between them. CDR1 is LNHDA, CDR2 SQIVND, per germline (reference sequence). The CDR3 length is 16 residues. The CDR3 sequence is CASRKLLDSDSYGYTF. In nucleotides, the CDR3 is TGTGCCAGTAGGAAACTTCTGGACAGTGATAGCTATGGCTACACCTTC.

The V and J genes are TRBV5-5 and TRBJ2-7; TRBD1 agrees at 8 bases. The germline V gene encodes CDR1 SGHKS and CDR2 YYEKEE (reference sequence). CDR3 size: 14 residues. V shed 3 bases and J 0 bases; nucleotides not matched to a gene: 2. The CDR3 reads CASSSRGPSYEQYF. CDR3 DNA: TGTGCCAGCAGCTCCAGGGGGCCCTCCTACGAGCAGTACTTC.

The chain links TRBV18 to TRBJ2-2; possibly TRBD1 for D (6 bases). Germline CDR1 and CDR2: KGHSH and LQKENI. Trimming removed 0 bases at V and 5 bases at J, with 10 bases between. The CDR3 loop spans 15 amino acids. This chain's CDR3 is CASSPPARGTGELFF. Here the CDR3 DNA reads TGTGCCAGCTCACCACCGGCCAGGGGTACCGGGGAGCTGTTTTTT.

The rearrangement joins TRBV30 to TRBJ1-2; D might be TRBD1 (5 bases). The V gene lost 3 bases and the J gene lost 10 bases, with 15 bases spanning the gap. There are 12 residues in the CDR3. The germline CDR1 and CDR2 sequences are GTSNPN and SVGIG (reference sequence). As DNA, the CDR3 is TGTGCCTGGAGCCCCGGACAAGCACCCTACACCTTC. Protein sequence: CAWSPGQAPYTF. Drawing the rest from reference TRBV30 and TRBJ1-2, the complete variable domain is SQTIHQWPATLVQPVGSPLSLECTVEGTSNPNLYWYRQAAGRGLQLLFYSVGIGQISSEVPQNLSASRPQDRQFILSSKKLLLSDSGFYLCAWSPGQAPYTFGSGTRLTVV.

V usage is TRBV7-2 and J usage is TRBJ1-2, with TRBD1 matching over 7 bases. Trimming removed 5 bases from V and 8 bases from J; junction bases left unmatched: 5. Germline V gene lookup returns CDR1 SGHTA and CDR2 FQGNSA. The CDR3 contains 12 residues. The CDR3 bases are TGTGCCAGCAGCCTGGGACAGCAGGGCTACACCTTC. This sequence encodes CASSLGQQGYTF.

The chain combines TRBV7-2 with TRBJ2-7; D unclear. Trimming took 5 bases from V and 2 from J, leaving 10 bases between them. Germline V CDR1 and CDR2: SGHTA, FQGNSA. The CDR3 length is 13 residues. This CDR3 reads CASSPRIPYEQYF. The CDR3 DNA reads TGTGCCAGCAGCCCTCGTATCCCCTACGAGCAGTACTTC.

The J gene is TRBJ1-1, the V gene TRBV6-5; 10 positions match TRBD1. From germline, CDR1 is MNHEY and CDR2 SVGAGI. Trimming cost V 0 bases and J 3 bases; bases outside gene matches: 1. CDR3 length equals 15 residues. Here the CDR3 DNA reads TGTGCCAGCAGTTACTCGACAGGGGGCTACACTGAAGCTTTCTTT. Its protein product is CASSYSTGGYTEAFF.

About this clone: At one end, the junction sequence differs from germline, possibly due to a read error. The genes are TRBV7-9 and TRBJ2-1, with D hard to call. CDR3 length: 12 residues. The germline CDR1 and CDR2 sequences are SEHNR and FQNEAQ (reference sequence). CDR3 sequence: CSSSFSIPEQFF. DNA for the CDR3: TGTTCCAGCAGCTTCTCTATCCCTGAGCAGTTCTTC.

The CDR3 sequence: CASSLRGEETQYF. In DNA form, the CDR3 reads TGCGCCAGCAGCTTGCGAGGAGAAGAGACCCAGTACTTC. The J gene is TRBJ2-5, the V gene TRBV5-1; the D is unclear. Deletions cut 1 base from V and 3 bases from J, with 7 bases between. There are 13 residues in the CDR3. In germline, CDR1 is SGHRS, CDR2 YFSETQ.

This clone has a handful of counts. The J gene is TRBJ2-7, the V gene TRBV27, with TRBD1 matching 7 bases. Per germline, CDR1 MNHEY and CDR2 SMNVEV (reference sequence). This CDR3 is 13 amino acids long. V lost 4 bases, J lost 4 bases, and 4 bases stayed unmatched. CDR3 amino acids: CASSWGTEYEQYF. The CDR3 DNA reads as TGTGCCAGCAGTTGGGGGACAGAATACGAGCAGTACTTC.

V is TRBV7-2 and J is TRBJ1-2; perhaps TRBD1 as D (6 bases). The V and J ends lost 0 bases and 7 bases respectively, with 9 bases between them. The CDR3 contains 13 residues. Per germline, CDR1 SGHTA and CDR2 FQGNSA. Here the CDR3 DNA reads TGTGCCAGCAGCTTAGCAATCAGGGGTGGCTACACCTTC. It specifies CASSLAIRGGYTF.

In this sample, this clone turned up a few times. CDR3: CASAGLGAGAYEQYF. In nucleotides, the CDR3 is TGCGCCAGCGCCGGACTCGGGGCGGGAGCCTACGAGCAGTACTTC. The chain is built from TRBV5-1 and TRBJ2-7; the match to TRBD2 covers 7 bases. This CDR3 region has 15 residues. Trimming took 7 bases from V and 2 from J; bases not matched to a gene: 12. Per germline, CDR1 SGHRS and CDR2 YFSETQ.

This chain links TRBV6-1 with TRBJ2-1, with TRBD2 identical over 9 bases. The CDR3 covers 15 residues. Looked up from germline, CDR1 is MNHNS and CDR2 is SASEGT. Trimming took 6 bases from V and 1 from J; bases not matched to a gene: 4. CDR3 protein: CASSKRGVSYNEQFF. DNA of the CDR3: TGTGCCAGCAGCAAGCGGGGGGTTTCCTACAATGAGCAGTTCTTC.

V gene TRBV19 combines with J gene TRBJ1-4; 9 nucleotides line up with TRBD1. CDR3 size: 14 residues. V gave up 5 bases and J gave up 8 bases; unmatched junction bases: 6. Germline-derived CDR1 and CDR2 are LNHDA and SQIVND (reference sequence). CDR3 sequence: CASSGGQGTEKLFF. The CDR3 DNA reads as TGTGCCAGTAGTGGGGGACAGGGTACGGAAAAACTGTTTTTT.